Reported below is one T cell receptor beta chain. CDR3 length: 15 residues. Trimming removed 0 bases at V and 4 bases at J, with 12 bases between. Germline V lookup: CDR1 LGHNA, CDR2 YNFKEQ. The sample is drawn from a study of blood T cell repertoires in COVID-19. About the research overall: PBMCs, B-cell-depleted T cells, or T cells provided the cDNA or gDNA that made up the material.

Data came from immunoSEQ multiplex PCR; TCRdb stores just in-frame clones and leaves some out. Of approximately 390,000 clones listed, about 87% were seen once; the top ten hold around 9.3%. The sequence was collected from a woman aged 45-59 years who had recovered from COVID-19. Sequences were obtained from PBMCs or T cells enriched from blood (not recorded which). V and J are TRBV4-2 and TRBJ1-2; TRBD1 might be the D (6 bases). CDR3 loop: CASSQDFGGFYGYTF. The CDR3 bases are TGTGCCAGCAGCCAAGATTTTGGGGGCTTCTATGGCTACACCTTC.